This T cell receptor (beta chain) stems from a study of T cells in Graves' hyperthyroidism and ophthalmopathy. On the study more broadly: Any treatment followed the collection of peripheral blood at initial diagnosis.

Diagnosis of hyperthyroidism was new in patients aged 18 to 65, and its duration was under 2 months. Study-wide results and caveats: Median prediction lead before ophthalmopathy onset was 5 to 7 months with the model. A model of 13 V-J pairs discriminated ophthalmopathy from stable hyperthyroidism.

The investigators amplified TCR beta CDR3 regions from RNA transcripts. HTBI primers were used for first-round RT-PCR of the TCR CDR3. TCRdb fed the multiplex PCR reads into MiXCR, producing one record per CDR3 protein. This table has over 200,000 distinct CDR3 sequences, under 20% appearing once. Trimming stripped 3 bases from V and 1 base from J, with 6 bases between. This CDR3 region has 13 residues. This clonotype was seen many times. Its specificity is not known. The chain joins TRBV12-3 or TRBV12-4 to TRBJ1-1, with D unresolved. Specimen: blood. This clonotype was obtained from a man aged 50 to 60 with Graves' hyperthyroidism. CDR3 in amino acids: CASSFGRNTEAFF. The CDR3 nucleotides are TGTGCCAGCAGTTTCGGGAGGAACACTGAAGCTTTCTTT.